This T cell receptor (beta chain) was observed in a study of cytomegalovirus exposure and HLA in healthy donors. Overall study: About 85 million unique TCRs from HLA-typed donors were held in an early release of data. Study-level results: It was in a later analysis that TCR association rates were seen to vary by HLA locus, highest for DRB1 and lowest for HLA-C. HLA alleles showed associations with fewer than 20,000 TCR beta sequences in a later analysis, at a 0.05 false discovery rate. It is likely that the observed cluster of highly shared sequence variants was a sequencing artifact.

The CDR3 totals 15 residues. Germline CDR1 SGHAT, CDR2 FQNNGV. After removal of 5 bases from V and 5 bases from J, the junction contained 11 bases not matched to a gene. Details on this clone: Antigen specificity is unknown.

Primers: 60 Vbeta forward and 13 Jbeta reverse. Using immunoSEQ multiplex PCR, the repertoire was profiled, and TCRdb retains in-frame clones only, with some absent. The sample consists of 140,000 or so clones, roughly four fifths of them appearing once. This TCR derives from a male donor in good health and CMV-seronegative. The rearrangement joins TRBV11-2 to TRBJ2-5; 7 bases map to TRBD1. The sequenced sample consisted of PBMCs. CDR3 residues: CASSPRQGPLETQYF. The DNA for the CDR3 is TGTGCCAGCAGCCCCCGACAGGGCCCGCTGGAGACCCAGTACTTC.